This entry lists 21 T cell receptor beta chains sequenced from one sample in a study of blood T cell repertoires in COVID-19. TCRdb keeps only in-frame clones here, not all; method: immunoSEQ multiplex PCR. This sample has under 110,000 clones, with around 92% found just once. The sample consisted of peripheral blood. These receptors all come from a man aged 45 to 65 with active COVID-19.

In its sample, this clone was seen a few times. The V gene is TRBV7-9, the J gene TRBJ2-2; a possible D gene is TRBD2 (5 bases). V dropped 3 bases and J dropped 0 bases, with 8 bases sitting between them. CDR1 and CDR2 (germline): SEHNR, FQNEAQ (reference sequence). This CDR3 has 15 amino acids. CDR3 bases: TGTGCCAGCAGCTTTGGCGGGCCGAACACCGGGGAGCTGTTTTTT. Translating gives CASSFGGPNTGELFF.

The chain recombines TRBV6-2 or TRBV6-3 with TRBJ1-5; D may be TRBD1 (5 bases). V lost 2 bases and J 6 bases, leaving 14 bases between the germline ends. CDR3 size: 15 residues. Germline assignment: CDR1 MNHEY and CDR2 SVGEGT. Here the CDR3 DNA reads TGTGCCAGCAGTTACGAGGGTGGGGGGAGTCAGCCCCAGCATTTT. This translates into CASSYEGGGSQPQHF.

This sequence joins TRBV14 and TRBJ1-2, with 9 positions matching TRBD1. V lost 6 bases to trimming and J lost 8 bases; unmatched junction nucleotides: 10. This CDR3 contains 14 residues. Germline lookup yields CDR1 SGHDN and CDR2 FVKESK. The CDR3 nucleotides are TGTGCCAGCAGGTCACAGGGGGCGCACAGCGGCTACACCTTC. As protein: CASRSQGAHSGYTF.

This chain uses TRBV6-2 or TRBV6-3 with TRBJ1-5; a weak D match, TRBD1 (5 bases). Germline V gene data show CDR1 as MNHEY and CDR2 as SVGEGT. Trimming took 5 bases from V and 6 from J, leaving 23 bases between them. CDR3 length: 17 amino acids. The CDR3, as DNA: TGTGCCAGCAGTACGGGGGGGTCCAGAGGTGCAGGTCAGCCCCAGCATTTT. Its protein product is CASSTGGSRGAGQPQHF.

DNA of the CDR3: TGTGCCAGCATCTCGTTCGGGAGTGAAAAACTGTTTTTT. Its translation: CASISFGSEKLFF. The chain combines TRBV7-9 with TRBJ1-4; D gene uncertain. Trimming removed 7 bases from V and 7 bases from J, with 13 bases in between. The CDR3 totals 13 residues. Per the germline V gene, CDR1 is SEHNR and CDR2 is FQNEAQ (reference sequence).

The rearrangement links TRBV7-9 to TRBJ2-3, with D hard to call. V lost 8 bases and J lost 5, with 8 bases in between. The CDR3 is 11 amino acids. Germline V gene lookup returns CDR1 SEHNR and CDR2 FQNEAQ (reference sequence). This CDR3 reads CASAPGDTQYF. Written as DNA, the CDR3 is TGTGCCAGCGCCCCGGGAGATACGCAGTATTTT.

This rearrangement joins TRBV30 to TRBJ2-3; 8 positions agree with TRBD2. With 7 bases clipped from V and 0 bases from J, the junction kept 12 bases outside the gene matches. This CDR3 has 16 residues. Germline assignment: CDR1 GTSNPN and CDR2 SVGIG (reference sequence). The CDR3 coding sequence is TGTGCCTCGCAGCCGGGACTAGTCATTAGCACAGATACGCAGTATTTT. This codes for CASQPGLVISTDTQYF.

The chain has TRBV27 and TRBJ2-3, with D tentatively TRBD2 (6 bases). The germline gives CDR1 MNHEY, CDR2 SMNVEV (reference sequence). The CDR3 is 14 amino acids. Trimming removed 5 bases from V and 0 bases from J, with 9 bases in between. The CDR3 DNA sequence: TGTGCCAGCAGTCCCGGACTAAGCACAGATACGCAGTATTTT. The encoded protein is CASSPGLSTDTQYF.

V usage is TRBV7-3 and J usage is TRBJ2-7; weak D call: TRBD2 (5 bases). CDR1 is SGHTA and CDR2 is FQGTGA in the germline V gene. The V end was cut by 0 bases, the J end by 2 bases, with 14 bases between. The CDR3 sequence is 16 residues long. The CDR3 bases are TGTGCCAGCAGCTTAACGGGTGGAGGAAGTACCTACGAGCAGTACTTC. Translated, it gives CASSLTGGGSTYEQYF.

The rearrangement uses TRBV7-9 and TRBJ1-1; D remains ambiguous. The V end lost 6 bases, the J end lost 0 bases, and 8 bases lay between the germline ends. Germline loops: CDR1 SEHNR, CDR2 FQNEAQ (reference sequence). This CDR3 is built from 13 residues. CDR3 sequence: CASSPSMNTEAFF. CDR3 DNA: TGTGCCAGCAGTCCCAGTATGAACACTGAAGCTTTCTTT.

The rearrangement uses TRBV11-2 and TRBJ2-5; 8 positions agree with TRBD1. There are 17 residues in the CDR3. Germline V gene lookup returns CDR1 SGHAT and CDR2 FQNNGV. Trimming removed 1 base from V and 4 bases from J; junction bases left unmatched: 11. CDR3 sequence: CASSLVPGTGLRETQYF. The CDR3 DNA reads as TGTGCCAGCAGCTTAGTACCCGGGACAGGCTTAAGAGAGACCCAGTACTTC.

This chain links TRBV13 with TRBJ1-1, with unresolved D. The CDR3 is 13 amino acids. V dropped 0 bases and J dropped 3 bases, with 5 bases sitting between them. Per the germline V gene, CDR1 is PRHDT and CDR2 is FYEKMQ (reference sequence). The CDR3 here is CASSLGRDTEAFF. For the CDR3, the DNA is TGTGCCAGCAGCTTAGGGAGGGACACTGAAGCTTTCTTT.

The J gene is TRBJ1-2, the V gene TRBV18; 8 nucleotides align to TRBD1. Germline-derived CDR1 and CDR2 are KGHSH and LQKENI. V lost 4 bases and J lost 6; bases outside the gene matches: 4. CDR3 length: 13 residues. This CDR3 reads CASSQDRDDGYTF. Written as DNA, the CDR3 is TGTGCCAGCTCACAGGACAGGGATGATGGCTACACCTTC. Complete variable domain (other parts from reference TRBV18 and TRBJ1-2): NAGVMQNPRHLVRRRGQEARLRCSPMKGHSHVYWYRQLPEEGLKFMVYLQKENIIDESGMPKERFSAEFPKEGPSILRIQQVVRGDSAAYFCASSQDRDDGYTFGSGTRLTVV.

V is TRBV28 and J is TRBJ1-1; D gene unclear. CDR1 and CDR2 from the germline V gene are MDHEN and SYDVKM. The CDR3 loop spans 15 amino acids. Between the trimmed V and J ends, which lost 7 bases and 1 base, there was a span of 16 bases. CDR3 loop: CASTGSELRNTEAFF. The CDR3 coding sequence is TGTGCCAGCACGGGTAGCGAACTAAGGAACACTGAAGCTTTCTTT.

This chain links TRBV6-5 with TRBJ2-3; 7 positions match TRBD2. Unmatched junction bases numbered 7, after V lost 7 bases and J lost 0 bases. The germline V gene has CDR1 MNHEY and CDR2 SVGAGI. The CDR3 loop spans 15 amino acids. The CDR3 DNA follows: TGTGCCAGCACCGACAGCGGGGATAGCACAGATACGCAGTATTTT. Protein: CASTDSGDSTDTQYF.

The V and J genes are TRBV6-5 and TRBJ2-7; 12 nucleotides agree with TRBD2. The CDR3 runs 15 residues. Unmatched junction bases numbered 7, after V lost 7 bases and J lost 3 bases. The germline gives CDR1 MNHEY, CDR2 SVGAGI. The chain's CDR3 is CASTGTSGLNYEQYF. CDR3 DNA: TGTGCCAGCACTGGGACTAGCGGGTTAAACTACGAGCAGTACTTC.

The rearrangement uses TRBV15 and TRBJ2-6; 7 bases line up with TRBD1. This CDR3 spans 15 amino acids. CDR1 LNHNV and CDR2 YYDKDF come from the germline V gene (reference sequence). V shed 5 bases and J 2 bases; nucleotides not matched to a gene: 3. Here the CDR3 DNA reads TGTGCCACCAGCGCAGACAGGGCTGGGGCCAACGTCCTGACTTTC. Protein: CATSADRAGANVLTF.

This chain links TRBV28 with TRBJ2-7; weak D call: TRBD2 (5 bases). Germline V gene lookup returns CDR1 MDHEN and CDR2 SYDVKM. The CDR3 runs 13 residues. V was trimmed by 3 bases and J by 2 bases, leaving 8 bases between them. The CDR3 DNA follows: TGTGCCAGCAGTTTTACTAGGACCTACGAGCAGTACTTC. This sequence encodes CASSFTRTYEQYF.

Points on this clone: The junction departs from the called germline gene at one end, perhaps through a read error. The chain links TRBV24-1 to TRBJ2-7, with D possibly being TRBD2 (6 bases). Germline loops: CDR1 KGHDR, CDR2 SFDVKD. The CDR3 runs 13 residues. The DNA of the CDR3 is TGTGCCACCAGTGCGGAGGGCTCCCACGAGCAGTACTTC. This translates into CATSAEGSHEQYF.

This chain connects TRBV28 to TRBJ2-3, with 10 bases lining up with TRBD1. This CDR3 spans 16 amino acids. The V gene's germline CDR1 is MDHEN and CDR2 SYDVKM. J gave up 3 bases and V 5 bases, and 8 bases lay outside the gene matches. The CDR3 bases are TGTGCCAGCAGTCCTCGACAGGGGGCGATTACAGATACGCAGTATTTT. This gives the protein CASSPRQGAITDTQYF.

V usage is TRBV18 and J usage is TRBJ2-7; perhaps TRBD1 as D (6 bases). The CDR3 extends over 13 amino acids. Deletions cut 3 bases from V and 2 bases from J, with 8 bases between. From germline, CDR1 is KGHSH and CDR2 LQKENI. This CDR3 is CASSPDRTYEQYF. CDR3 sequence (DNA): TGTGCCAGCTCACCGGACAGAACCTACGAGCAGTACTTC. The full variable domain, its missing parts supplied by reference TRBV18 and TRBJ2-7, is NAGVMQNPRHLVRRRGQEARLRCSPMKGHSHVYWYRQLPEEGLKFMVYLQKENIIDESGMPKERFSAEFPKEGPSILRIQQVVRGDSAAYFCASSPDRTYEQYFGPGTRLTVT.